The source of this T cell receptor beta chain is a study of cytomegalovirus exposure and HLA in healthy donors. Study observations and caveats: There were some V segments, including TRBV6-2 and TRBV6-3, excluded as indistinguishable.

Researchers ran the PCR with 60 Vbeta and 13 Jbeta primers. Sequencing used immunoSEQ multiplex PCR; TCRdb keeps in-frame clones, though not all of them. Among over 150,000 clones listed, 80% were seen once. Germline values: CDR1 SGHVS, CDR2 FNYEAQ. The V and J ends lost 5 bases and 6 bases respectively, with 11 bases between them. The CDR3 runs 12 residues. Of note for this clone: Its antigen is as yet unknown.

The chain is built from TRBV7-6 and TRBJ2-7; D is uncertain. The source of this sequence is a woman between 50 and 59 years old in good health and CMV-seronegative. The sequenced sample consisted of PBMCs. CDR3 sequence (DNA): TGTGCCAGCAGCCGAACAAGAAGCGAGCAGTACTTC. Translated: CASSRTRSEQYF.